Shown below are 28 T cell receptor beta chains from a single sample sequenced in a study of T-cell memory formation after mild COVID-19. A single record per CDR3 protein comes from TCRdb applying MiXCR to the 5' RACE reads. The profile shows 250,000 to 400,000 distinct CDR3 sequences, 14% of them singletons. Input material: PBMCs or a T cell subset sorted from them (not recorded which). All receptors come from a man aged 18 to 29 who had mild COVID-19 (a few samples of this study predate the infection). Cell type and time point are not known.

The chain uses TRBV27 and TRBJ2-6; D remains ambiguous. Between the trimmed V and J ends, which lost 0 bases and 2 bases, there was a span of 8 bases. This CDR3 comprises 16 residues. The germline V gene has CDR1 MNHEY and CDR2 SMNVEV (reference sequence). Here the CDR3 reads CASSLSPWTGANVLTF. The CDR3 DNA is TGTGCCAGCAGTTTATCGCCCTGGACTGGGGCCAACGTCCTGACTTTC.

The rearrangement links TRBV5-4 to TRBJ1-4, with TRBD1 matching 10 bases. Germline V lookup: CDR1 SGHNT, CDR2 YYREEE (reference sequence). This CDR3 is 15 amino acids long. V lost 3 bases and J lost 7; bases outside the gene matches: 6. The CDR3: CASSSDRGQGEKLFF. In DNA form, the CDR3 reads TGTGCCAGCAGCTCCGACAGGGGGCAGGGTGAAAAACTGTTTTTT. Full variable domain (outside the CDR3, taken from reference TRBV5-4 and TRBJ1-4): ETGVTQSPTHLIKTRGQQVTLRCSSQSGHNTVSWYQQALGQGPQFIFQYYREEENGRGNFPPRFSGLQFPNYSSELNVNALELDDSALYLCASSSDRGQGEKLFFGSGTQLSVL.

In its sample, this clonotype was seen a few times. V gene TRBV7-2 combines with J gene TRBJ1-5, with 9 bases aligning to TRBD1. The CDR3 length is 16 residues. CDR1 is SGHTA, CDR2 FQGNSA, per germline. The J segment lost 7 bases and the V segment lost 5 bases, leaving 12 bases of the junction unmatched. For the CDR3, the DNA is TGTGCCAGCAGCCCCGGGACAGGGAGCGGGCGACAGCCCCAGCATTTT. Its translation: CASSPGTGSGRQPQHF.

This clonotype was observed at least ten times. The chain links TRBV24-1 to TRBJ1-1, with D possibly being TRBD1 (5 bases). Germline CDR1 is KGHDR and CDR2 is SFDVKD. The CDR3 sequence is 13 residues long. V lost 2 bases and J lost 6, with 9 bases in between. The CDR3 sequence: CATSDWGSPEAFF. CDR3 sequence (DNA): TGTGCCACCAGTGATTGGGGGAGCCCTGAAGCTTTCTTT.

The V call is TRBV7-8, the J call TRBJ2-3; D remains ambiguous. Germline values: CDR1 SGHVS, CDR2 FQNEAQ. The CDR3 covers 15 residues. V was trimmed by 5 bases and J by 4 bases, leaving 16 bases between them. DNA of the CDR3: TGTGCCAGCAGCCCAGGACCCTCTCCAGCAGATACGCAGTATTTT. It is translated as CASSPGPSPADTQYF.

The V gene is TRBV6-1, the J gene TRBJ2-7; D is unclear. V lost 3 bases to trimming and J lost 2 bases, with 11 bases between them. Germline V gene sequence: CDR1 MNHNS, CDR2 SASEGT. CDR3 length: 14 amino acids. CDR3 DNA: TGTGCCAGCAGTGATTCTGGCAGTACCTACGAGCAGTACGTC. Translating gives CASSDSGSTYEQYV.

At least ten counts were recorded for this clonotype. The chain combines TRBV29-1 with TRBJ2-7; D is perhaps TRBD2 (6 bases). Deletions cut 5 bases from V and 7 bases from J, with 18 bases between. Germline values: CDR1 SQVTM, CDR2 ANQGSEA. The CDR3 contains 13 residues. The CDR3 sequence is CSVLDLRSGEQYF. The DNA for the CDR3 is TGCAGCGTTCTTGACCTTAGGAGCGGGGAGCAGTACTTC.

V gene TRBV12-3 or TRBV12-4 combines with J gene TRBJ1-5; unclear D gene. V gave up 1 base and J gave up 0 bases, with 7 bases separating them. The CDR3 is 15 amino acids. The CDR3 loop is CASSLGRHSNQPQHF. The CDR3 DNA sequence: TGTGCCAGCAGTTTAGGACGGCATAGCAATCAGCCCCAGCATTTT.

The DNA of the CDR3 is TGCGCCAGCAGTGATGAGGGGCCCTACGAGCAGTACTTC. As protein: CASSDEGPYEQYF. The genes are TRBV10-1 and TRBJ2-7; D might be TRBD1 or TRBD2, each matching 5 bases. The CDR3 sequence is 13 residues long. Trimming took off 3 bases at V and 2 bases at J, with 8 bases between the two ends. The germline CDR1 and CDR2 sequences are WNHNN and SYGVQD (reference sequence).

This clonotype appeared a few times. The rearrangement links TRBV5-1 to TRBJ2-2, with 7 bases fitting TRBD2. Trimming removed 0 bases from V and 2 bases from J; junction bases left unmatched: 7. CDR3 length: 17 amino acids. CDR1 is SGHRS and CDR2 is YFSETQ in the germline V gene. CDR3 coding DNA: TGCGCCAGCAGCTTGGATGTGACTAGCTTTAACACCGGGGAGCTGTTTTTT. Translation gives CASSLDVTSFNTGELFF.

V gene TRBV6-6 combines with J gene TRBJ1-3; maybe TRBD1 (6 bases). The CDR3 runs 15 residues. The V end lost 2 bases, the J end lost 1 base, and 9 bases lay between the germline ends. Germline V gene lookup returns CDR1 MNHNY and CDR2 SVGAGI (reference sequence). The CDR3 DNA reads TGTGCCAGCAGTTACGGGGGGGCGTCTGGAAACACCATATATTTT. It yields the protein CASSYGGASGNTIYF.

V and J are TRBV10-3 and TRBJ2-5; D gene ambiguous. This CDR3 spans 14 amino acids. V dropped 0 bases and J dropped 2 bases, with 7 bases sitting between them. Germline-derived CDR1 and CDR2 are ENHRY and SYGVKD. The CDR3 sequence: CAISESKVQETQYF. CDR3 coding DNA: TGTGCCATCAGTGAGTCGAAAGTACAAGAGACCCAGTACTTC.

This clonotype was seen only a few times. One base away lies a much larger clone, so this may be a sequencing read error. The V gene is TRBV24-1, the J gene TRBJ1-5; D not certain. This CDR3 is 12 amino acids long. V gave up 4 bases and J gave up 1 base, with 1 base separating them. In germline, CDR1 is KGHDR, CDR2 SFDVKD. The CDR3: CATSDSNQPQHF. The CDR3 DNA sequence: TGTGCCACCAGTGACAGCAATCAGCCCCAGCATTTT.

This clonotype showed up just a few times. CDR3 nucleotide sequence: TGCAGCGCCGGGGGGTCGTGGCAGTACGTC. This encodes CSAGGSWQYV. The V gene is TRBV20-1, the J gene TRBJ2-7, with 7 bases lining up with TRBD2. The CDR3 length is 10 residues. The V gene's germline CDR1 is DFQATT and CDR2 SNEGSKA (reference sequence).

At least ten counts were recorded for this clonotype. This chain joins TRBV12-3 or TRBV12-4 and TRBJ1-3; unclear D gene. The CDR3 contains 14 residues. V was pared by 7 bases and J by 2 bases, with 12 bases between. CDR3: CASTMSGAGNTIYF. The CDR3 DNA sequence: TGTGCCAGCACCATGTCCGGGGCTGGAAACACCATATATTTT.

The chain has TRBV3-1 and TRBJ1-1; D unclear. Trimming removed 4 bases at V and 1 base at J, with 7 bases between. Per the germline V gene, CDR1 is LGHDT and CDR2 is YNNKEL (reference sequence). CDR3 length: 13 amino acids. CDR3 DNA sequence: TGTGCCAGCAGCCGCCCAGAGAACACTGAAGCTTTCTTT. Residues: CASSRPENTEAFF.

This clonotype was counted a few times. The CDR3 nucleotides read TGTGCCACCAGAAGCACAGGGGGCGACTTCAATCAGCCCCAGCATTTT. The encoded protein is CATRSTGGDFNQPQHF. V and J are TRBV15 and TRBJ1-5; 9 nucleotides line up with TRBD1. This CDR3 region has 16 residues. CDR1 LNHNV and CDR2 YYDKDF come from the germline V gene (reference sequence). The V and J ends lost 6 bases and 3 bases, in that order; junction bases with no gene match: 9.

V is TRBV6-6 and J is TRBJ1-5; no clear D. This CDR3 contains 14 residues. Germline loops: CDR1 MNHNY, CDR2 SVGAGI (reference sequence). V lost 6 bases and J 3 bases, leaving 12 bases between the germline ends. CDR3 DNA: TGTGCCAGCAGGAGACATGCGCTCAATCAGCCCCAGCATTTT. It codes for CASRRHALNQPQHF.

The genes are TRBV10-3 and TRBJ2-7, with 10 bases lining up with TRBD1. Germline V gene sequence: CDR1 ENHRY, CDR2 SYGVKD. The V gene end was trimmed by 6 bases and the J gene end by 4 bases; junction bases not matched to a gene: 6. The CDR3 totals 14 residues. CDR3 coding DNA: TGTGCCATCAGCGCCCAGGGACAGGGGTACGAGCAGTACGTC. This translates into CAISAQGQGYEQYV.

This clonotype was counted at least ten times. The chain uses TRBV14 and TRBJ2-3; TRBD2 might be the D (6 bases). The V gene lost 1 base and the J gene lost 2 bases, with 7 bases spanning the gap. This CDR3 is built from 14 residues. Germline values: CDR1 SGHDN, CDR2 FVKESK. The CDR3 sequence is CASSQGDFTDTQYF. The DNA of the CDR3 is TGTGCCAGCAGCCAAGGGGACTTCACAGATACGCAGTATTTT. The full variable domain, in which reference TRBV14 and TRBJ2-3 provide the parts outside the CDR3, is EAGVTQFPSHSVIEKGQTVTLRCDPISGHDNLYWYRRVMGKEIKFLLHFVKESKQDESGMPNNRFLAERTGGTYSTLKVQPAELEDSGVYFCASSQGDFTDTQYFGPGTRLTVL.

This chain connects TRBV6-1 to TRBJ2-5; 9 nucleotides match TRBD1. Germline values: CDR1 MNHNS, CDR2 SASEGT. J was trimmed by 5 bases and V by 8 bases; bases with no gene match: 6. The CDR3 has 13 residues. The CDR3 loop reads CASWTGALETQYF. The DNA of the CDR3 is TGTGCCAGCTGGACAGGGGCCCTGGAGACCCAGTACTTC.

This clonotype was detected ten times or more. The CDR3 sequence is CASSSQGPAGTQYF. Written as DNA, the CDR3 is TGCGCCAGCAGCTCCCAAGGTCCGGCAGGAACGCAGTATTTT. This rearrangement joins TRBV5-1 to TRBJ2-3; no reliable D call. Per germline, CDR1 SGHRS and CDR2 YFSETQ. Trimming cost V 3 bases and J 9 bases, with 17 bases left between them. The CDR3 is 14 residues long.

This chain joins TRBV7-9 and TRBJ1-4; TRBD1 aligns across 11 bases. CDR1 SEHNR and CDR2 FQNEAQ come from the germline V gene (reference sequence). This CDR3 has 14 residues. V shed 5 bases and J 7 bases; nucleotides not matched to a gene: 3. The DNA for the CDR3 is TGTGCCAGCAGCACCGGACAGGGGGCTGAAAAACTGTTTTTT. It yields the protein CASSTGQGAEKLFF.

This clonotype was recorded a few times. The gene calls are TRBV11-2 and TRBJ1-1; D unclear. Germline V gives CDR1 SGHAT, CDR2 FQNNGV. The CDR3 totals 15 residues. The V end was cut by 5 bases, the J end by 1 base, with 14 bases between. CDR3: CASSTVRVQNTEAFF. The CDR3 bases are TGTGCCAGCAGCACTGTTCGGGTGCAGAACACTGAAGCTTTCTTT. Together with reference TRBV11-2 and TRBJ1-1, the CDR3 gives the full variable domain: EAGVAQSPRYKIIEKRQSVAFWCNPISGHATLYWYQQILGQGPKLLIQFQNNGVVDDSQLPKDRFSAERLKGVDSTLKIQPAKLEDSAVYLCASSTVRVQNTEAFFGQGTRLTVV.

This clonotype was recorded at least ten times. The chain recombines TRBV5-1 with TRBJ2-1, with TRBD1 as a possible D gene (5 bases). Trimming cost V 7 bases and J 5 bases, with 16 bases left between them. The CDR3 has 14 amino acids. Germline CDR1 and CDR2: SGHRS and YFSETQ. The CDR3 loop is CASLWTPEHNEQFF. The CDR3 DNA sequence: TGCGCCAGCCTCTGGACACCCGAACACAATGAGCAGTTCTTC.

The chain links TRBV11-2 to TRBJ2-2, with D unresolved. The germline V gene encodes CDR1 SGHAT and CDR2 FQNNGV. V lost 5 bases and J 6 bases, leaving 13 bases between the germline ends. The CDR3 runs 14 residues. DNA for the CDR3: TGTGCCAGCAGCCCTAGTGGCTCCCCCGGGGAGCTGTTTTTT. This encodes CASSPSGSPGELFF.

This clonotype was found many times. This chain connects TRBV4-2 to TRBJ2-1; 12 bases are a match to TRBD2. The CDR3 has 16 amino acids. Germline lookup yields CDR1 LGHNA and CDR2 YNFKEQ. With 1 base clipped from V and 10 bases from J, the junction kept 8 bases outside the gene matches. The CDR3 region has the DNA TGTGCCAGCAGCCAAGCCGGGACTAGCGGGTGGTTGGAGCAGTTCTTC. Protein sequence: CASSQAGTSGWLEQFF.

A few counts support this clonotype. The chain carries TRBV28 and TRBJ2-2; D is undetermined. CDR3 length: 12 amino acids. Germline values: CDR1 MDHEN, CDR2 SYDVKM. The V gene lost 2 bases and the J gene lost 7 bases, with 5 bases spanning the gap. In DNA form, the CDR3 reads TGTGCCAGCAGTTTAAGCATCGGGGAGCTGTTTTTT. Amino acid sequence: CASSLSIGELFF.